The clone carrying this T cell receptor beta chain appeared many times. Its antigen remains unidentified. These data are taken from a study of identical twins. Whole-study findings and limits: Excess low generation probability was seen in twin-shared out-of-frame alpha sequences. Zero-insertion analyses were open to partial confounding by invariant MAIT and iNKT cells.

This CDR3 is built from 15 residues. Germline assignment: CDR1 KGHDR and CDR2 SFDVKD. V lost 4 bases to trimming and J lost 0 bases; unmatched junction nucleotides: 3. TCRdb passed the 5' RACE reads through MiXCR, listing each CDR3 protein once. The sample holds a few hundred thousand distinct CDR3 sequences, about 13% seen once. This same sample was also part of a study on yellow fever vaccine responses in identical twins.

The chain uses TRBV24-1 and TRBJ2-7; 9 bases are shared with TRBD1. The sample was memory (CD45RO+) T cells sorted from blood. The TCR comes from a woman younger than 35 in good health. In DNA form, the CDR3 reads TGTGCCACCAGTGACTCACAGGGGGCCTCCTACGAGCAGTACTTC. Translation: CATSDSQGASYEQYF.